The following is a T cell receptor (beta chain) sequence with its context. Vbeta (60) and Jbeta (13) primers were used in the PCR. As handled by the study authors: Later reanalysis found roughly 80 million unique TCR beta chains, roughly 9.9 million of them shared. Method: immunoSEQ multiplex PCR; TCRdb's copy keeps in-frame clones and lacks some. From that table come the V and J calls and clone size; the DNA was used to work out D and trimming. Of 150,000 to 200,000 clones in the sample, 80% are singletons; the top ten hold around an eighth. Deletions cut 3 bases from V and 1 base from J, with 7 bases between. The germline V gene encodes CDR1 SGHDT and CDR2 YYEEEE. The CDR3 loop spans 13 amino acids. The record originates from a study of cytomegalovirus exposure and HLA in healthy donors.

The sequencing sample was made of PBMCs. This sequence joins TRBV5-6 and TRBJ2-5, with D possibly matching TRBD2 (6 bases). This clonotype originated in a woman in her thirties or forties in good health and CMV-seronegative. For the CDR3, the DNA is TGTGCCAGCAGCTACGGGAGCCAAGAGACCCAGTACTTC. This codes for CASSYGSQETQYF.